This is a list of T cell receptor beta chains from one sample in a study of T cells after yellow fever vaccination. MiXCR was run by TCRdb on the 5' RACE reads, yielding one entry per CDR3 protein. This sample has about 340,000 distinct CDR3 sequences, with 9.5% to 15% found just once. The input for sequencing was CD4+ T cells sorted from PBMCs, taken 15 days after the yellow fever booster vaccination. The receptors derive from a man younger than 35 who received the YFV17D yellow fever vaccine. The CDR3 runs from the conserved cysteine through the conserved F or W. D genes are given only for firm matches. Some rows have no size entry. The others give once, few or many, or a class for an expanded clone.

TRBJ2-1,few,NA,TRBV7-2,CASSILPGPMAQEQFF,TGTGCCAGCAGCATTCTTCCGGGACCGATGGCTCAGGAGCAGTTCTTC
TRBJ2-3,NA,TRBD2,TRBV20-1,CSAAQTSGAGTQYF,TGCAGTGCCGCCCAGACTAGCGGGGCTGGTACGCAGTATTTT
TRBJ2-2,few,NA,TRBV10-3,CAMHSEQANTGELFF,TGTGCCATGCACTCGGAACAGGCGAACACCGGGGAGCTGTTTTTT
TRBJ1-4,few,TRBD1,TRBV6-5,CASSRTGNEKLFF,TGTGCCAGCAGTCGGACAGGAAATGAAAAACTGTTTTTT
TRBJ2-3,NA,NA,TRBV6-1,CASSEGASTDTQYF,TGTGCCAGCAGTGAGGGGGCTAGCACAGATACGCAGTATTTT
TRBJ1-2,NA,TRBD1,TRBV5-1,CASSPSPGQDYGYTF,TGCGCCAGCAGCCCAAGTCCGGGACAGGACTATGGCTACACCTTC
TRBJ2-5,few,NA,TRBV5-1,CASRETWGRETQYF,TGCGCCAGCAGGGAGACCTGGGGAAGAGAGACCCAGTACTTC
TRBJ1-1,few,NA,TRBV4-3,CASSQDRGQQPRAEAFF,TGCGCCAGCAGCCAAGATAGGGGTCAACAACCCCGGGCTGAAGCTTTCTTT
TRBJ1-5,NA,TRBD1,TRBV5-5,CASSRNRDRGRNQPQHF,TGTGCCAGCAGCCGGAACCGGGACAGGGGACGCAATCAGCCCCAGCATTTT
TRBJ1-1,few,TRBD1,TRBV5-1,CASSAPGQGALLNTEAFF,TGCGCCAGCAGCGCCCCGGGACAGGGGGCTCTGTTGAACACTGAAGCTTTCTTT
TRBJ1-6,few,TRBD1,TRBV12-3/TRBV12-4,CASSLGQGNNSPLHF,TGTGCCAGCAGTTTAGGACAGGGGAATAATTCACCCCTCCACTTT
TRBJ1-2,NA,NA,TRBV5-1,CASSLTRGADYGYTF,TGCGCCAGCAGCTTGACTAGGGGAGCGGACTATGGCTACACCTTC
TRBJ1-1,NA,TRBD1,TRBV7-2,CASSPWEGAGTEAFF,TGTGCCAGCAGCCCCTGGGAGGGGGCGGGAACTGAAGCTTTCTTT
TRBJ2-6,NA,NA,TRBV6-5,CASSRTGRVSGANVLTF,TGTGCCAGCAGTCGGACCGGACGGGTATCTGGGGCCAACGTCCTGACTTTC
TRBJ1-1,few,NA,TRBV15,CATSRGGTGTEAFF,TGTGCCACCAGCAGGGGTGGGACCGGCACTGAAGCTTTCTTT
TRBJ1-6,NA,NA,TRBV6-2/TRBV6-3,CASSRQAPNSPLHF,TGTGCCAGCAGCCGACAGGCACCGAATTCACCCCTCCACTTT
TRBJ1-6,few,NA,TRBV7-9,CASSLSGADSPLHF,TGTGCCAGCAGCTTATCAGGGGCAGATTCACCCCTCCACTTT
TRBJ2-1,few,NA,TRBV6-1,CASSEADRVAYNEQFF,TGTGCCAGCAGTGAAGCCGATCGGGTAGCGTACAATGAGCAGTTCTTC
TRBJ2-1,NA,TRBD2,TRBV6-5,CASSYSAVAGREGNEQFF,TGTGCCAGCAGTTACTCTGCGGTCGCGGGTAGGGAGGGCAATGAGCAGTTCTTC
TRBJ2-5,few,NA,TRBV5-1,CASSLAPRAGGQETQYF,TGCGCCAGCAGCTTGGCCCCCAGGGCAGGCGGCCAAGAGACCCAGTACTTC
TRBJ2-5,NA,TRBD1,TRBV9,CASSDNRGSETQYF,TGTGCCAGCAGCGACAACAGGGGCTCGGAGACCCAGTACTTC
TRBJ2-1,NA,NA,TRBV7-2,CASSLGTHTLNEQFF,TGTGCCAGCAGCCTAGGGACACACACCCTCAATGAGCAGTTCTTC
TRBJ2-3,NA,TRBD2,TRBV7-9,CASSASGAPDTQYF,TGTGCCAGCAGCGCTAGCGGGGCTCCAGATACGCAGTATTTT